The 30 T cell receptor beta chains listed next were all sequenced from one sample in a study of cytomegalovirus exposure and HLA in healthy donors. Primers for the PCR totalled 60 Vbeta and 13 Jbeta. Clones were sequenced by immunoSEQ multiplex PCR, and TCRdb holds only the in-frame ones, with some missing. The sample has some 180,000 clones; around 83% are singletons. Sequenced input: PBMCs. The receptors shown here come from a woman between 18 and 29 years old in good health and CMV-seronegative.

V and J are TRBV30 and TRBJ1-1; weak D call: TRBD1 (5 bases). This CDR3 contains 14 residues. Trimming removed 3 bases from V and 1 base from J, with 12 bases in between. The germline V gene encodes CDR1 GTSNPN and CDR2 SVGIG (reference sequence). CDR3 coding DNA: TGTGCCTGGAGAACGAGACAGACGAACACTGAAGCTTTCTTT. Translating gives CAWRTRQTNTEAFF.

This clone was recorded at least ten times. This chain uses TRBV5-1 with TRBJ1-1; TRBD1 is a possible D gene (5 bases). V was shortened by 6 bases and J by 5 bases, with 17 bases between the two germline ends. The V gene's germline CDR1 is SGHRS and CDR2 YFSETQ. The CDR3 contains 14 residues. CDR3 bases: TGCGCCAGCACCTCCTTTGCAGGGATGACTGAAGCTTTCTTT. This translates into CASTSFAGMTEAFF.

The CDR3 DNA sequence: TGTGCCAGCAGTACTAATCAGGGGGGACCCTATGGCTACACCTTC. Its translation is CASSTNQGGPYGYTF. J is TRBJ1-2 and V is TRBV9, with 7 nucleotides matching TRBD1. V shed 5 bases and J 4 bases; nucleotides not matched to a gene: 11. This CDR3 contains 15 residues. The V gene's germline CDR1 is SGDLS and CDR2 YYNGEE.

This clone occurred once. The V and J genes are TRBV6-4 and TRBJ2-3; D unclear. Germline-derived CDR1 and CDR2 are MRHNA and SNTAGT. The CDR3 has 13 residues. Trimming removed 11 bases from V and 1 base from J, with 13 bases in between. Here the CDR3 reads CAAGPSGTDTQYF. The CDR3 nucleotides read TGTGCCGCTGGGCCTTCGGGCACAGATACGCAGTATTTT.

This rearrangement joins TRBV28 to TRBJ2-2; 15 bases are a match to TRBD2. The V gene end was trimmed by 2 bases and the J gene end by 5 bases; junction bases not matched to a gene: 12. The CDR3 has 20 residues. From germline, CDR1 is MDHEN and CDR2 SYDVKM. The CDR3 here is CASSLMMGAGLAGGTGELFF. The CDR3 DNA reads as TGTGCCAGCAGTTTAATGATGGGTGCGGGACTAGCGGGAGGAACCGGGGAGCTGTTTTTT. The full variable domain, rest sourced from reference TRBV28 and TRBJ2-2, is DVKVTQSSRYLVKRTGEKVFLECVQDMDHENMFWYRQDPGLGLRLIYFSYDVKMKEKGDIPEGYSVSREKKERFSLILESASTNQTSMYLCASSLMMGAGLAGGTGELFFGEGSRLTVL.

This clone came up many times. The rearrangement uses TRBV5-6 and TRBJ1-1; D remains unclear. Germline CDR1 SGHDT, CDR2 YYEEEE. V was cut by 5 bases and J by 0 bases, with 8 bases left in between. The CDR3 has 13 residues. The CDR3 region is CASRRTMNTEAFF. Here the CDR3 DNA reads TGTGCCAGCAGACGTACTATGAACACTGAAGCTTTCTTT.

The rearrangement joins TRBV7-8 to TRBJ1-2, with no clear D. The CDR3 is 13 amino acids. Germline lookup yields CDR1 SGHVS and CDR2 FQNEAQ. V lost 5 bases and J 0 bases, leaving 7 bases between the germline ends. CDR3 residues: CASSPSANYGYTF. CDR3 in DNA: TGTGCCAGCAGCCCATCAGCTAACTATGGCTACACCTTC.

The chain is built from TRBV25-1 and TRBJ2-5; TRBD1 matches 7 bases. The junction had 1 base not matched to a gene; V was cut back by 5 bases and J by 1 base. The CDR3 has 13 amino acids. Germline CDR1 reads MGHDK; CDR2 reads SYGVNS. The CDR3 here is CASSRGLQETQYF. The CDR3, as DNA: TGTGCCAGCAGTAGGGGGCTCCAAGAGACCCAGTACTTC.

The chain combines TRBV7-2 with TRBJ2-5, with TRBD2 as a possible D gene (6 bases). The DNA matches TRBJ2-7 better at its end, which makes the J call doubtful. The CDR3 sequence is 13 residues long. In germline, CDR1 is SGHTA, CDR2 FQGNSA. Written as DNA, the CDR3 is TGTGCCAGCAGCCGCGGGAACGCCTACGAGCAGTACTTC. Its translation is CASSRGNAYEQYF.

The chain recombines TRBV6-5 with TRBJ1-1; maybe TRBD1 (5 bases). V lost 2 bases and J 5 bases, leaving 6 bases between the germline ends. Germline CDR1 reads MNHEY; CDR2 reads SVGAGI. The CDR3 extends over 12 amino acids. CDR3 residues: CASSYGGTEAFF. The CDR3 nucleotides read TGTGCCAGCAGTTACGGGGGGACTGAAGCTTTCTTT.

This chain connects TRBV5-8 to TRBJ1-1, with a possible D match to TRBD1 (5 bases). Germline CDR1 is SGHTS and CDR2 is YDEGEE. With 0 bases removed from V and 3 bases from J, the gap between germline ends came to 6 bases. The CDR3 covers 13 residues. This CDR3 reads CASSLGRDTEAFF. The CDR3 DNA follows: TGTGCCAGCAGCTTGGGCAGGGACACTGAAGCTTTCTTT.

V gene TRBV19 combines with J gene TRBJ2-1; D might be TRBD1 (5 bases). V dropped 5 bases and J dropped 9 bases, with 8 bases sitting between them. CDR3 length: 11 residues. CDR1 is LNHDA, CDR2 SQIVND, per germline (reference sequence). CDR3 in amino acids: CASSPGIEQFF. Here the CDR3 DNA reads TGTGCCAGTAGTCCAGGGATTGAGCAGTTCTTC.

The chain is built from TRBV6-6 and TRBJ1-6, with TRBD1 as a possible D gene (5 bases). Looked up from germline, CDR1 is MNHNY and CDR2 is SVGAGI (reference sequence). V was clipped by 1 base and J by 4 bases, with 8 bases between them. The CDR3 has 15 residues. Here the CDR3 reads CASSYLDKYNSPLHF. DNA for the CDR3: TGTGCCAGCAGTTACTTGGACAAGTATAATTCACCCCTCCACTTT.

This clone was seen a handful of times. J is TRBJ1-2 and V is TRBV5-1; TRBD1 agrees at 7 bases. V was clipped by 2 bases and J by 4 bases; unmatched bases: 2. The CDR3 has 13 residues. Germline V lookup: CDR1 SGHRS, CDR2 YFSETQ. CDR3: CASSLAGGYGYTF. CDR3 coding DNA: TGCGCCAGCAGCTTAGCAGGGGGCTATGGCTACACCTTC.

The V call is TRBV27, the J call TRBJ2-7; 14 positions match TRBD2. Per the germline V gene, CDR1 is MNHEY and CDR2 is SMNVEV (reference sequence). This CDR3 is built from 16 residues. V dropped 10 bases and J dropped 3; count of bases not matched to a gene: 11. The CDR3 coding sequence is TGTGCCATATTATCGGGACTAGCGGGAGAAAACTACGAGCAGTACGTC. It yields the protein CAILSGLAGENYEQYV.

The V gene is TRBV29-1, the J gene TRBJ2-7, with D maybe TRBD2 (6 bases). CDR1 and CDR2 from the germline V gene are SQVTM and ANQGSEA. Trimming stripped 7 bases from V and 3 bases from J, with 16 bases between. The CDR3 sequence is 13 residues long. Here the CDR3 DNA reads TGCAGCGCTTTGTCGGGAGAGGTCTACGAGCAGTACTTC. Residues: CSALSGEVYEQYF.

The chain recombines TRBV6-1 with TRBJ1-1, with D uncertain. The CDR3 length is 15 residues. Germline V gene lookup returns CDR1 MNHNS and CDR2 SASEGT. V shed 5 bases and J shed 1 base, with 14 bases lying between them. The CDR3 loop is CASSHIALTNTEAFF. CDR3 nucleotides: TGTGCCAGCAGTCATATAGCTTTGACGAACACTGAAGCTTTCTTT.

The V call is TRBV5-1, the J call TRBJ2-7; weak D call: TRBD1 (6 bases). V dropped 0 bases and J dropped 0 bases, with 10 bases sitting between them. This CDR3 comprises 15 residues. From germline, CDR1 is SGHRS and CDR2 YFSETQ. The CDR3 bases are TGCGCCAGCAGCTTGGGGATACAGGGCTCCTACGAGCAGTACTTC. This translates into CASSLGIQGSYEQYF.

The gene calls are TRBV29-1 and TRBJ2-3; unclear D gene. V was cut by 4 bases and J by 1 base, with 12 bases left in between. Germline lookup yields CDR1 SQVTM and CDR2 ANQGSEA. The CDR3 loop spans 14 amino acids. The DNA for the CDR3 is TGCAGCGTTGGCTTGAGTCGGGGCACAGATACGCAGTATTTT. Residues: CSVGLSRGTDTQYF.

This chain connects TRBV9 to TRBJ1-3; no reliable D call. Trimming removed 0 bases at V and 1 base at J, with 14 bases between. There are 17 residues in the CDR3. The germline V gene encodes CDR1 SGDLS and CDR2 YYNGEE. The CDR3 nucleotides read TGTGCCAGCAGCGTAGAATCCCGGTTGAGGTCTGGAAACACCATATATTTT. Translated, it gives CASSVESRLRSGNTIYF.

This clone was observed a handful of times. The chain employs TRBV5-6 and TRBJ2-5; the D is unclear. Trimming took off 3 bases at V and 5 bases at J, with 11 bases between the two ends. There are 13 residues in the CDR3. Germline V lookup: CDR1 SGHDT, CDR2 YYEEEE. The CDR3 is CASSWRAMETQYF. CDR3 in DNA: TGTGCCAGCAGCTGGAGAGCGATGGAGACCCAGTACTTC.

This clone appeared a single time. DNA for the CDR3: TGTGCCAGCAGCAGCCGGGACAGCTCCAGCTATGGCTACACCTTC. Its translation is CASSSRDSSSYGYTF. The chain combines TRBV28 with TRBJ1-2, with 7 bases aligning to TRBD1. In germline, CDR1 is MDHEN, CDR2 SYDVKM. Losses at the gene ends were 6 bases for V and 4 bases for J; bases not matched to a gene: 11. The CDR3 spans 15 residues.

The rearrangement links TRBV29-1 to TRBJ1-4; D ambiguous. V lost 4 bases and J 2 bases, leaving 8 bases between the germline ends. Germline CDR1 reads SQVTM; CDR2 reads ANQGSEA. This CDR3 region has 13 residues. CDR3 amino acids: CSVVAGTNEKLFF. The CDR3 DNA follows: TGCAGCGTTGTAGCCGGTACTAATGAAAAACTGTTTTTT.

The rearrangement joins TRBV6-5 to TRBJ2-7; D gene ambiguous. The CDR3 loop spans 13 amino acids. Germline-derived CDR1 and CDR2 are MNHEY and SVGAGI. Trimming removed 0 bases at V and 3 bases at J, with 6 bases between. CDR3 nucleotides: TGTGCCAGCAGTTACTCGAGGAGCTACGAGCAGTACGTC. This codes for CASSYSRSYEQYV.

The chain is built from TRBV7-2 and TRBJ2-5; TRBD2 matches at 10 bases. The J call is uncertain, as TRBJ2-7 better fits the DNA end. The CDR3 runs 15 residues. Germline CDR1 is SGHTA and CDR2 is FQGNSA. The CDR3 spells CASSLRTSGSYEQYF. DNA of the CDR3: TGTGCCAGCAGCTTAAGGACTAGCGGATCCTACGAGCAGTACTTC.

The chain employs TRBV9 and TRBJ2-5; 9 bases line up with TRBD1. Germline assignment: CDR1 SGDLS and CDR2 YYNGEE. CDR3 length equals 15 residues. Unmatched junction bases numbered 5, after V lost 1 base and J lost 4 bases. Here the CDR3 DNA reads TGTGCCAGCAGCGTACAACCGGACAGGGGAGAGACCCAGTACTTC. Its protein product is CASSVQPDRGETQYF.

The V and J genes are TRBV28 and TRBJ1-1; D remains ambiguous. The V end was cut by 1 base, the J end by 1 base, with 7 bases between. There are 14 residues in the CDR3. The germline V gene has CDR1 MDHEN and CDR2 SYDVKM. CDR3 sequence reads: CASSLLAGNTEAFF. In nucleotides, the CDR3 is TGTGCCAGCAGTTTATTGGCGGGGAACACTGAAGCTTTCTTT. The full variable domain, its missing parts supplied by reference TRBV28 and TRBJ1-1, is DVKVTQSSRYLVKRTGEKVFLECVQDMDHENMFWYRQDPGLGLRLIYFSYDVKMKEKGDIPEGYSVSREKKERFSLILESASTNQTSMYLCASSLLAGNTEAFFGQGTRLTVV.

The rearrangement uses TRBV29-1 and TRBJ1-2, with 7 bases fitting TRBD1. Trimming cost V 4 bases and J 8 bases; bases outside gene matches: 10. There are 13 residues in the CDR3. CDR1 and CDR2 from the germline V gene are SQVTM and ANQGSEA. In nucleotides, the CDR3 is TGCAGCGTTGCGGGGACAGTTTCCTGCGGCTACACCTTC. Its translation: CSVAGTVSCGYTF.

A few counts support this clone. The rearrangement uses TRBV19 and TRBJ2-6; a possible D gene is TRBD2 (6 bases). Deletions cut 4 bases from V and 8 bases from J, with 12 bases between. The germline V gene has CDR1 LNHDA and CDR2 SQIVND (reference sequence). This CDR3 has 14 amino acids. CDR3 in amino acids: CASSSRTKTNVLTF. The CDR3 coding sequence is TGTGCCAGTAGTAGCAGGACTAAGACCAACGTCCTGACTTTC.

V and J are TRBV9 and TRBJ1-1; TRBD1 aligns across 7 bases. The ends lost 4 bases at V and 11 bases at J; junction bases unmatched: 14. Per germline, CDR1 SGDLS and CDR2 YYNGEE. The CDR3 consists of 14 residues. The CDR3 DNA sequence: TGTGCCAGCAGCCCCCGGGACAGTGCCGGCTTCGCTTTCTTT. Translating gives CASSPRDSAGFAFF.